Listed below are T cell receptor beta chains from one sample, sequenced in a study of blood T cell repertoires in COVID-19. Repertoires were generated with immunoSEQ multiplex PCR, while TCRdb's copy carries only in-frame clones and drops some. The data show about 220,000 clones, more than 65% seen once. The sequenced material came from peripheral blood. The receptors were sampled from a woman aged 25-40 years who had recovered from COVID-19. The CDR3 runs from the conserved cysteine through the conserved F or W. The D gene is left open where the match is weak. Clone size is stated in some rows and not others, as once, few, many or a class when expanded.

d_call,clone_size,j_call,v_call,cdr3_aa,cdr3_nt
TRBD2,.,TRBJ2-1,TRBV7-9,CASSRRLAGRNEQFF,TGTGCCAGCAGCCGGAGACTAGCTGGCCGTAATGAGCAGTTCTTC
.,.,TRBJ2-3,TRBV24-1,CATSDSITGIGTDTQYF,TGTGCCACCAGTGATTCCATCACAGGGATAGGCACAGATACGCAGTATTTT
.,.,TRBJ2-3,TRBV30,CAWSGQRSTDTQYF,TGTGCCTGGAGTGGCCAGCGGAGCACAGATACGCAGTATTTT
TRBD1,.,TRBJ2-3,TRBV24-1,CATSQGADTQYF,TGTGCCACCAGCCAGGGGGCAGATACGCAGTATTTT
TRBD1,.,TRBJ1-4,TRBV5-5,CASSLRGQGATFEKLFF,TGTGCCAGCAGCTTACGAGGACAGGGGGCTACGTTTGAAAAACTGTTTTTT
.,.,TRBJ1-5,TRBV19,CASSIGGGGDQPQHF,TGTGCCAGTAGTATAGGGGGGGGCGGCGATCAGCCCCAGCATTTT
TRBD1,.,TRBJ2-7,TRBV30,CALRDSLSYEQYF,TGTGCCCTACGGGACAGTTTATCCTACGAGCAGTACTTC
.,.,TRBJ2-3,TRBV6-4,CATRLGDTQYF,TGTGCCACCCGGCTGGGAGACACGCAGTATTTT
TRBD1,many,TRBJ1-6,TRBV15,CATSRTSGGDSPLHF,TGTGCCACCAGCAGGACCTCAGGGGGCGATTCACCCCTCCACTTT
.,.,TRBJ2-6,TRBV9,CASSVGQFVNSGANVLTF,TGTGCCAGCAGCGTTGGACAGTTTGTAAACTCTGGGGCCAACGTCCTGACTTTC
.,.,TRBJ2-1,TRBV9,CASSVDQGQGVDEQFF,TGTGCCAGCAGCGTAGATCAGGGACAAGGGGTCGATGAGCAGTTCTTC
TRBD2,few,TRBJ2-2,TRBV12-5,CASGLTSTSGRIGELFF,TGTGCTAGTGGTTTAACCTCGACTAGCGGGAGGATCGGGGAGCTGTTTTTT
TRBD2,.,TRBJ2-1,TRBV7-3,CASSLNPGGSQGEQFF,TGTGCCAGCAGCTTAAATCCAGGCGGGAGTCAGGGTGAGCAGTTCTTC
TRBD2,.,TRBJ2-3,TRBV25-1,CASSDLRLAGGTDTQYF,TGTGCCAGCAGTGACCTTCGACTAGCGGGGGGCACAGATACGCAGTATTTT
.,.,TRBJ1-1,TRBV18,CASSPAARAADTEAFF,TGTGCCAGCTCCCCTGCCGCGAGGGCGGCGGACACTGAAGCTTTCTTT
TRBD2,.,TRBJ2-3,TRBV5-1,CASSLVSGKSADTQYF,TGCGCCAGCAGCTTGGTTAGCGGGAAATCAGCAGATACGCAGTATTTT
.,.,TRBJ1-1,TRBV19,CASSPDSYTSEAFF,TGTGCCAGTAGCCCCGACAGCTACACGTCTGAAGCTTTCTTT
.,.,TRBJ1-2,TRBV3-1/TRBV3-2,CASSQASGYTF,TGTGCCAGCAGCCAGGCCTCTGGCTACACCTTC
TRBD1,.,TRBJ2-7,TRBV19,CASSRTGLDYEQYF,TGTGCCAGTAGTCGGACAGGGCTCGATTACGAGCAGTACTTC
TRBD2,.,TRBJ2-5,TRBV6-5,CASTVAGGPRETQYF,TGTGCCAGCACGGTAGCGGGAGGGCCGAGGGAGACCCAGTACTTC
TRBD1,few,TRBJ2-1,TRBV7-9,CASSLGGTGGGYEQFF,TGTGCCAGCAGCCTAGGAGGTACAGGGGGCGGGTATGAGCAGTTCTTC
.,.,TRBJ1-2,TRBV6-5,CASSLHLVGAHGYTF,TGTGCCAGCAGTTTACATTTGGTGGGGGCGCATGGCTACACCTTC
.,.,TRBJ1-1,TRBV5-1,CASSLDMNTEAFF,TGCGCCAGCAGCTTGGATATGAACACTGAAGCTTTCTTT
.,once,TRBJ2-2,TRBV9,CASSVAPAVTGELFF,TGTGCCAGCAGCGTAGCCCCAGCGGTAACCGGGGAGCTGTTTTTT
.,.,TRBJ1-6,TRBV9,CASSVGPGSNSPLHF,TGTGCCAGCAGCGTAGGGCCCGGGAGTAATTCACCCCTCCACTTT
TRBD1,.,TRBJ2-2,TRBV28,CASSSGQGITGELFF,TGTGCCAGCAGCTCTGGACAGGGCATCACCGGGGAGCTGTTTTTT
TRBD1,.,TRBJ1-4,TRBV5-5,CASSYGQGEGKLFF,TGTGCCAGCAGCTACGGACAGGGGGAGGGAAAACTGTTTTTT
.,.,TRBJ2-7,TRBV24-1,CATSGTTLGTYEQYF,TGTGCCACCAGTGGGACCACTCTCGGGACCTACGAGCAGTACTTC
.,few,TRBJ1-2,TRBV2,CASQVGSRRDGYTF,TGTGCCAGCCAAGTAGGGAGCAGGCGGGACGGCTACACCTTC
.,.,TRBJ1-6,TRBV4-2,CASSQGRYGSSYNSPLHF,TGTGCCAGCAGCCAAGGTCGGTATGGGAGCTCCTATAATTCACCCCTCCACTTT
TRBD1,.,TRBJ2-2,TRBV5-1,CASSTGTVNTGELFF,TGCGCCAGCAGCACTGGGACAGTGAACACCGGGGAGCTGTTTTTT
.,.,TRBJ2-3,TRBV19,CASMWSPASDTQYF,TGTGCCAGTATGTGGAGCCCGGCCTCAGATACGCAGTATTTT
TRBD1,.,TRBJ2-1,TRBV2,CASRPQGATEQFF,TGTGCCAGCCGCCCACAGGGGGCCACTGAGCAGTTCTTC
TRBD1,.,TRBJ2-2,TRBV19,CASSPRTGGTGELFF,TGTGCCAGTAGTCCCCGGACAGGGGGCACCGGGGAGCTGTTTTTT
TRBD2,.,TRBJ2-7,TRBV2,CASSDDSGGQYF,TGTGCCAGCAGTGATGACTCGGGAGGCCAGTACTTC
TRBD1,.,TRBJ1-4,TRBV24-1,CATSDPQGAGEKLFF,TGTGCCACCAGTGATCCACAGGGGGCCGGTGAAAAACTGTTTTTT